There are a few counts of the clone carrying this T cell receptor (beta chain). Its antigen is undetermined. V lost 2 bases, J lost 9 bases, and 13 bases lay in between. Germline lookup yields CDR1 GTSNPN and CDR2 SVGIG (reference sequence). The CDR3 sequence is 12 residues long. Then a second PCR, running about 7 to 11 cycles, was carried out with a sample-barcoded 5' primer and a J-beta primer mix. Unique molecular identifiers of 12 random nucleotides labeled each cDNA. TCRdb itself ran the 5' RACE reads through MiXCR, one entry per CDR3 protein. The sample yields more than 800,000 distinct CDR3 sequences, around 30% seen once. The entry originates in a study of blood T cells in healthy people across ages. The study's findings and limits: Relative to aged donors, long-lived donors carried more naive CD4+ cells and displayed higher diversity. CMV status of donors was unknown, possibly confounding expanded clonotype changes.

Donors were healthy Caucasian individuals from Russia aged roughly 6 to 95. Sequencing was performed on blood. This TCR was recovered from a woman of 80 years or more in good health. This chain connects TRBV30 to TRBJ1-2; the D gene is possibly TRBD1 (5 bases). CDR3 coding DNA: TGTGCCTGGAGTACCAGGGCTGTAAGCTACACCTTC. Residues: CAWSTRAVSYTF.